The source of this T cell receptor beta chain is a study of shared clonotypes between healthy human individuals. Study-wide points: Sequencing depth was expected to influence donor clonotype sharing. The sampled material consisted only of blood, and tissue repertoires are likely to differ. Generation probabilities of non-shared clonotypes were lower (relative to those shared by all four donors).

It was roughly 200 ng DNA, approximately 28,000 T cell genomes, that sorted-subset replicate PCRs used. Using immunoSEQ multiplex PCR, the repertoire was profiled, and TCRdb retains in-frame clones only, with some absent. The repertoire holds around 1.4 million clones, just under 99% seen once, with roughly 0.36% in the top ten. The trim removed 0 bases at V and 1 base at J, leaving 3 bases unmatched. The V gene's germline CDR1 is GTSNPN and CDR2 SVGIG (reference sequence). The CDR3 has 14 amino acids. Note on this clone: What it binds is unknown.

The V gene is TRBV30, the J gene TRBJ2-7, with TRBD1 matching over 7 bases. This clonotype originated in a man aged 30 to 45 in good health. The sample comprised naive CD4+ T cells sorted from blood. The subset is: CD45RA+ positively selected. CDR3 region: CAWSVLQGSYEQYF. The CDR3 DNA sequence: TGTGCCTGGAGTGTACTACAGGGGTCCTACGAGCAGTACTTC.